This T cell receptor (beta chain) was observed in a study of T cell responses to AZD1222 COVID-19 vaccine. The V end lost 6 bases, the J end lost 4 bases, and 16 bases lay between the germline ends. CDR3 length equals 14 residues. CDR1 SGHAT and CDR2 FQNNGV come from the germline V gene. The method was immunoSEQ multiplex PCR; TCRdb's version includes in-frame clones alone and lacks a portion of them. The table has approximately 160,000 clones, 87% seen once; the top ten hold about 3%. Concerning this clone: The antigen remains unidentified.

Study-wide results and limits: Clonal diversity may have been underestimated in mostly white British donors. The study reported that nearly half of spike-specific TCRs target unmutated variant regions. Researchers report vaccine-associated CD4 TCRs spanning spike, with dominance at 160-218 and 743-854.

The V gene is TRBV11-2, the J gene TRBJ2-7, with D possibly being TRBD1 (5 bases). This TCR came from an adult in good health. The sample consisted of peripheral blood, taken on day 0 of AZD1222 vaccination. The CDR3 region is CASRPDSIRYEQYF. In DNA form, the CDR3 reads TGTGCCAGCAGACCCGACAGCATCCGTTACGAGCAGTACTTC.